This entry features one T cell receptor beta chain sequence. Followed over time, Seattle patients had been enrolled while infection was active. The CDR3 sequence is 16 residues long. The ends lost 5 bases at V and 0 bases at J; junction bases unmatched: 4. Germline CDR1 is LNHDA and CDR2 is SQIVND (reference sequence). The sample is drawn from a study of blood T cell repertoires in COVID-19. Overall study: The United States, Italy and Spain were the sources of the acute and convalescent COVID-19 samples. Sources were T cells, B-cell-depleted T cells, or PBMCs; the material itself was cDNA or gDNA.

Original processing methods: Estimation of nucleated cell counts relied on the amplification of reference gene primers. Data came from immunoSEQ multiplex PCR; TCRdb stores just in-frame clones and leaves some out. V and J calls and clone size are given by that table; D and trimming were obtained from the DNA. Of over 200,000 clones listed, about nine tenths are singletons. The sequence was obtained from a man in his thirties or forties with COVID-19, enrolled during active disease. Sequenced sample: peripheral blood. The V call is TRBV19, the J call TRBJ2-1; 10 bases line up with TRBD2. The CDR3 DNA is TGTGCCAGTAGTGAGCGGGGGGGCCCCTCCTACAATGAGCAGTTCTTC. This codes for CASSERGGPSYNEQFF.